This T cell receptor beta chain was identified during a study of OX40 agonist ivuxolimab in advanced cancers. The wider study: Antecedent anti-PD-1, anti-PD-L1 or anti-CTLA-4 therapy was permissible, with roughly 36% having received some.

Trimming removed 5 bases from V and 14 bases from J; junction bases left unmatched: 5. CDR3 length: 12 residues. CDR1 is SGHAT and CDR2 is FQNNGV in the germline V gene. The protocol was immunoSEQ multiplex PCR, while the TCRdb copy is restricted to in-frame clones and leaves out a portion. Among approximately 50,000 clones, 80% were seen once, and the ten largest hold under 4%. V gene TRBV11-2 combines with J gene TRBJ2-2; 10 bases match TRBD2. This TCR was recovered from an adult with an advanced solid tumor such as melanoma, head and neck, liver or kidney cancer. Sequenced material: CD4+ or CD8+ T cells sorted from blood, taken in a trial of the OX40 agonist ivuxolimab. The DNA of the CDR3 is TGTGCCAGCAGCCCTAGCGGGGGTTTACTGTTTTTT. Translated: CASSPSGGLLFF.